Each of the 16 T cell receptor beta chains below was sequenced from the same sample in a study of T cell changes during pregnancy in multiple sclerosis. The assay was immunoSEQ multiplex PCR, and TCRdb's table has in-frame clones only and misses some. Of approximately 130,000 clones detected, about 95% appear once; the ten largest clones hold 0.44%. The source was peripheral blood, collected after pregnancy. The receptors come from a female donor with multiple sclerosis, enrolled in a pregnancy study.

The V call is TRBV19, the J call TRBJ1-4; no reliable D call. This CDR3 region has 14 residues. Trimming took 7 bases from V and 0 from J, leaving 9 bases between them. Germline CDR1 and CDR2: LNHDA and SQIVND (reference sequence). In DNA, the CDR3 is TGTGCCAGTACCGGGTTCGCAACTAATGAAAAACTGTTTTTT. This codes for CASTGFATNEKLFF.

CDR3 in amino acids: CASSPPDRGGYEQYF. The CDR3 nucleotides are TGTGCCAGCAGCCCCCCGGACAGGGGTGGCTACGAGCAGTACTTC. The chain is built from TRBV7-8 and TRBJ2-7, with TRBD1 matching over 9 bases. V trimming: 5 bases; J trimming: 3 bases; junction bases outside the gene matches: 8. CDR1 and CDR2 from the germline V gene are SGHVS and FQNEAQ. The CDR3 is 15 amino acids. Filled out from reference TRBV7-8 and TRBJ2-7, the complete variable domain reads GAGVSQSPRYKVAKRGQDVALRCDPISGHVSLFWYQQALGQGPEFLTYFQNEAQLDKSGLPSDRFFAERPEGSVSTLKIQRTQQEDSAVYLCASSPPDRGGYEQYFGPGTRLTVT.

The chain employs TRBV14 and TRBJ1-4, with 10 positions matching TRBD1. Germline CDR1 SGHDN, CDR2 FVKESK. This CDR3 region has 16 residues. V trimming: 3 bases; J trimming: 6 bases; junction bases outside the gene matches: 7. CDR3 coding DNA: TGTGCCAGCAGCCAGGTTCCCGGGACAGGGGATGAAAAACTGTTTTTT. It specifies CASSQVPGTGDEKLFF.

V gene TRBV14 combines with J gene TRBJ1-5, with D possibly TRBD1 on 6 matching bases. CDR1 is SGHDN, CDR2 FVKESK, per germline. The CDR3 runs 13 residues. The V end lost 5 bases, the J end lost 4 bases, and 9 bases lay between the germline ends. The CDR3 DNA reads TGTGCCAGCAGCGCAGGGGTTAATCAGCCCCAGCATTTT. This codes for CASSAGVNQPQHF. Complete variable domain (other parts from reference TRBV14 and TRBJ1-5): EAGVTQFPSHSVIEKGQTVTLRCDPISGHDNLYWYRRVMGKEIKFLLHFVKESKQDESGMPNNRFLAERTGGTYSTLKVQPAELEDSGVYFCASSAGVNQPQHFGDGTRLSIL.

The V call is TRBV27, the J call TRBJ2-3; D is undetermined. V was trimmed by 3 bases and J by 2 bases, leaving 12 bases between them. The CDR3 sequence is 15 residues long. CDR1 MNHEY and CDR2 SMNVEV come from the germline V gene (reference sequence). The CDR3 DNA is TGTGCCAGCAGTTTTCGACTCCCAGCCACAGATACGCAGTATTTT. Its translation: CASSFRLPATDTQYF.

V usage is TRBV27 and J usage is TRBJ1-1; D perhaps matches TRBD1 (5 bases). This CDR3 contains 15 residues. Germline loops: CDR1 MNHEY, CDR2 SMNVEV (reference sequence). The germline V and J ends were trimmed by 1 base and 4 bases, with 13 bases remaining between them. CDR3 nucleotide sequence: TGTGCCAGCAGTTTATACGACAGCTTAGCCACTGAAGCTTTCTTT. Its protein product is CASSLYDSLATEAFF.

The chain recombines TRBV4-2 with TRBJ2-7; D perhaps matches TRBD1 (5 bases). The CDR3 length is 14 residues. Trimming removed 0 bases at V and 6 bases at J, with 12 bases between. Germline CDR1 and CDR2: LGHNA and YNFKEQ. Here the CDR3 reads CASSQEPGLGEQYF. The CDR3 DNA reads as TGTGCCAGCAGCCAAGAACCAGGGTTGGGCGAGCAGTACTTC.

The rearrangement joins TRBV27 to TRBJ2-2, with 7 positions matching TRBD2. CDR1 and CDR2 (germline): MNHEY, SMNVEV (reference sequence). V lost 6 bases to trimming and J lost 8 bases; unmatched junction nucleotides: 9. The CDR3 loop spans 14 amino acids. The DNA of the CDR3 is TGTGCCAGCAGAAAAGTGGGAGGGCCTGGGGAGCTGTTTTTT. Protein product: CASRKVGGPGELFF.

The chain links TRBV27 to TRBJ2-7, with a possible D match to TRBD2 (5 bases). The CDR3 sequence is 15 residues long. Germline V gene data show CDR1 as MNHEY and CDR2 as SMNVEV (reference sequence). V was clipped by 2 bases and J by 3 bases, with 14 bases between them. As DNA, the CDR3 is TGTGCCAGCAGTTTACGTGGCGGAGGCAACTACGAGCAGTACTTC. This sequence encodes CASSLRGGGNYEQYF.

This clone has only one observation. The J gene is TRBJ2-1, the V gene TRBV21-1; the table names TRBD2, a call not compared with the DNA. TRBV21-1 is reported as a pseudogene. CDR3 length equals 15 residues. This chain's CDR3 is CAMQDGTSGDNEQFF. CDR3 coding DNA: TGTGCCATGCAGGACGGGACTAGCGGAGACAATGAGCAGTTCTTC.

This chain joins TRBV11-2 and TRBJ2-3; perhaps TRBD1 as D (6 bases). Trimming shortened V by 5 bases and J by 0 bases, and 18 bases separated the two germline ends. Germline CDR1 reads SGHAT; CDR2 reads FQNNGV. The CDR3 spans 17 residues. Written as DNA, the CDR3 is TGTGCCAGCAGCCCCGGCTCTTGGACAGCTAGCACAGATACGCAGTATTTT. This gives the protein CASSPGSWTASTDTQYF.

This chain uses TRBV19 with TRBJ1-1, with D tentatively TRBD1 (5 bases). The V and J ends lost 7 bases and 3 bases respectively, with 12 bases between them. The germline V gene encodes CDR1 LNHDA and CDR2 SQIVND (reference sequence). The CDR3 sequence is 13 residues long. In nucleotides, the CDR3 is TGTGCCAGTACCAGGGATAAGGACACTGAAGCTTTCTTT. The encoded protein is CASTRDKDTEAFF.

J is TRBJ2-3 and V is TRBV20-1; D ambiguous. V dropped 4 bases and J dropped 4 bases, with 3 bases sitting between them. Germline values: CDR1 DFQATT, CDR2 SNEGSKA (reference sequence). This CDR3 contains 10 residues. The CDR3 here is CSATADTQYF. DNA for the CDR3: TGCAGTGCTACGGCAGATACGCAGTATTTT.

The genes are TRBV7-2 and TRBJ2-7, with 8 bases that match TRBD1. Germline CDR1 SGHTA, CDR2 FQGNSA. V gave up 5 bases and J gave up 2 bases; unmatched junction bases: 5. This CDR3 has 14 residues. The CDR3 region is CASSLRQGPYEQYF. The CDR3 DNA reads TGTGCCAGCAGCCTGCGACAGGGGCCCTACGAGCAGTACTTC.

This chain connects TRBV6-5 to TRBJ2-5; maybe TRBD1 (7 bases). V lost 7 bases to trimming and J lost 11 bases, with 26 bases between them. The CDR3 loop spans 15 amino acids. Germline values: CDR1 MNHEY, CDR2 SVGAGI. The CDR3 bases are TGTGCCAGCACTCCCATCCGGACAGGTCCGGGGGAGCAGTACTTC. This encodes CASTPIRTGPGEQYF.

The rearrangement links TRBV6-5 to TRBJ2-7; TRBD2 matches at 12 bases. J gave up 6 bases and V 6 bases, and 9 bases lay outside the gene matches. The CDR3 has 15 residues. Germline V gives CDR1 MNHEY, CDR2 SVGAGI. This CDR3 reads CASSLRLAGVVEQYF. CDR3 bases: TGTGCCAGCAGCCTTAGACTAGCGGGAGTGGTCGAGCAGTACTTC.